This TCR beta chain comes out of a study of cytomegalovirus exposure and HLA in healthy donors. To note about this clone: The target antigen is unknown.

The CDR3 spans 16 residues. V was cut by 7 bases and J by 0 bases, with 18 bases left in between. The V gene's germline CDR1 is SGHRS and CDR2 YFSETQ. PCR involved 60 Vbeta and 13 Jbeta primers. Using immunoSEQ multiplex PCR, the repertoire was profiled, and TCRdb retains in-frame clones only, with some absent. The data show 170,000 or so clones, with about 80% seen just once and 1.4% to 1.5% held by the top ten. Notes on the study in general: TCR beta sequences numbering roughly 18,000 were associated with HLA alleles at 0.05 false discovery rate in a later analysis. Roughly uniform depth of sequencing across donors was assumed in presence/absence analyses.

The TCR originated in a woman younger than 45 in good health and CMV-seropositive. This chain connects TRBV5-1 to TRBJ2-3, with D maybe TRBD2 (6 bases). The sample comprised PBMCs. The chain's CDR3 is CASGGVGGLSTDTQYF. In DNA form, the CDR3 reads TGCGCCAGCGGAGGTGTCGGGGGTCTCAGCACAGATACGCAGTATTTT.